The 8 T cell receptor beta chains given below trace back to one sample, sequenced in a study of early T cells in non-severe SARS-CoV-2 infection. TCRdb processed the 5' RACE reads anew with MiXCR; each CDR3 protein has one entry. The sample shows 30,000 to 35,000 distinct CDR3 sequences, less than 8.5% of them seen only once. The source material was whole blood. These receptors originate from an adult who was a healthcare worker with PCR-confirmed SARS-CoV-2 infection or an uninfected control (not recorded which).

CDR3 sequence (DNA): TGTGCCAGCAGTCCCGCTTCCGGGACTAGCGAGAAAGATACGCAGTATTTT. Amino acids: CASSPASGTSEKDTQYF. This sequence joins TRBV3-1 and TRBJ2-3; the match to TRBD2 covers 10 bases. Germline CDR1 and CDR2: LGHDT and YNNKEL (reference sequence). The CDR3 sequence is 17 residues long. Unmatched junction bases numbered 14, after V lost 6 bases and J lost 5 bases.

The chain uses TRBV20-1 and TRBJ2-7; 9 bases are shared with TRBD2. V was clipped by 6 bases and J by 3 bases; unmatched bases: 12. This CDR3 has 15 amino acids. Germline V gene lookup returns CDR1 DFQATT and CDR2 SNEGSKA (reference sequence). The CDR3 DNA reads TGCAGTGCGAGCTCCCTAGCGGGGCTCCTCTACGAGCAGTACTTC. Translation gives CSASSLAGLLYEQYF.

This clonotype was counted between two and nine times. This chain links TRBV5-1 with TRBJ2-1; D is uncertain. V was cut by 1 base and J by 5 bases, with 10 bases left in between. This CDR3 comprises 14 residues. Germline V lookup: CDR1 SGHRS, CDR2 YFSETQ. CDR3 nucleotides: TGCGCCAGCAGCTTGAATCCACCGAACAATGAGCAGTTCTTC. As protein: CASSLNPPNNEQFF.

This clonotype has ten or more counts. The J gene is TRBJ2-1, the V gene TRBV19; D uncertain. CDR1 and CDR2 from the germline V gene are LNHDA and SQIVND (reference sequence). V was pared by 5 bases and J by 4 bases, with 15 bases between. CDR3 length: 15 residues. The CDR3 here is CASSPRSVGYNEQFF. The CDR3, as DNA: TGTGCCAGTAGTCCGAGGTCGGTCGGGTACAATGAGCAGTTCTTC. Full variable domain (missing parts from reference TRBV19 and TRBJ2-1): DGGITQSPKYLFRKEGQNVTLSCEQNLNHDAMYWYRQDPGQGLRLIYYSQIVNDFQKGDIAEGYSVSREKKESFPLTVTSAQKNPTAFYLCASSPRSVGYNEQFFGPGTRLTVL.

This clonotype was seen a few times. The chain employs TRBV5-1 and TRBJ2-5, with D possibly being TRBD2 (6 bases). V lost 4 bases to trimming and J lost 4 bases, with 20 bases between them. Germline-derived CDR1 and CDR2 are SGHRS and YFSETQ. This CDR3 spans 16 amino acids. The CDR3 sequence is CASSHTPPGERETQYF. DNA for the CDR3: TGCGCCAGCAGCCACACCCCACCGGGGGAAAGAGAGACCCAGTACTTC. The full variable domain, its missing parts supplied by reference TRBV5-1 and TRBJ2-5, is KAGVTQTPRYLIKTRGQQVTLSCSPISGHRSVSWYQQTPGQGLQFLFEYFSETQRNKGNFPGRFSGRQFSNSRSEMNVSTLELGDSALYLCASSHTPPGERETQYFGPGTRLLVL.

This clonotype came up once. The V gene is TRBV29-1, the J gene TRBJ2-1; TRBD2 matches 9 bases. CDR3 length: 14 residues. The ends lost 1 base at V and 5 bases at J; junction bases unmatched: 3. CDR1 is SQVTM, CDR2 ANQGSEA, per germline. The CDR3 nucleotides read TGCAGCGTTGAAGGACTAGCGGTAAACAATGAGCAGTTCTTC. This codes for CSVEGLAVNNEQFF.

This clonotype has at least ten counts. The chain is built from TRBV29-1 and TRBJ2-7; perhaps D is TRBD1 or TRBD2 (5 bases each). Trimming stripped 5 bases from V and 1 base from J, with 12 bases between. This CDR3 spans 13 amino acids. Germline CDR1 reads SQVTM; CDR2 reads ANQGSEA. CDR3 bases: TGCAGCGTTCTCCGGGGCCCGTCCTACGAGCAGTACTTC. Its translation: CSVLRGPSYEQYF.

At least ten counts were recorded for this clonotype. The chain is built from TRBV29-1 and TRBJ2-5, with TRBD2 matching over 12 bases. With V trimmed by 3 bases and J by 3 bases, 2 bases remained unmatched. Per germline, CDR1 SQVTM and CDR2 ANQGSEA. The CDR3 has 14 amino acids. CDR3 loop: CSVEGLAGKETQYF. CDR3 sequence (DNA): TGCAGCGTTGAGGGACTAGCGGGCAAAGAGACCCAGTACTTC.